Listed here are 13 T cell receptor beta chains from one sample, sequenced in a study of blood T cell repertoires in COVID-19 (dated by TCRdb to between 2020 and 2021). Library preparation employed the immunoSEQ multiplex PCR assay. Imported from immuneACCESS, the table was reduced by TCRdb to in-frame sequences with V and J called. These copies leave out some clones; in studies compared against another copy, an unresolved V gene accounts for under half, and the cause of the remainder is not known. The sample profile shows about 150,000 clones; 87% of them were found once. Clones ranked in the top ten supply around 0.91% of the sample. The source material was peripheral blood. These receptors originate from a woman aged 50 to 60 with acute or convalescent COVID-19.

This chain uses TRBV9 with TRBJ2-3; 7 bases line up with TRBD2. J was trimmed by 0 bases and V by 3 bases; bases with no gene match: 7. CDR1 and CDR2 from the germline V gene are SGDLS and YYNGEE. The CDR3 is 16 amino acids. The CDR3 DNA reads TGTGCCAGCAGCGGAGATGTGGGGGGGAGCACAGATACGCAGTATTTT. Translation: CASSGDVGGSTDTQYF.

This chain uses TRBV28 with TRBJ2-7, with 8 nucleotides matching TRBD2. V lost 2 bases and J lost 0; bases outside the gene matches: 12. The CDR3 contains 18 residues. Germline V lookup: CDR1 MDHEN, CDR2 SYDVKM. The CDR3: CASSLTGLAGRRSYEQYF. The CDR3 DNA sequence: TGTGCCAGCAGTTTAACGGGGTTAGCGGGGCGTCGCTCCTACGAGCAGTACTTC. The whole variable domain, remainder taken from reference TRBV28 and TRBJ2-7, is DVKVTQSSRYLVKRTGEKVFLECVQDMDHENMFWYRQDPGLGLRLIYFSYDVKMKEKGDIPEGYSVSREKKERFSLILESASTNQTSMYLCASSLTGLAGRRSYEQYFGPGTRLTVT.

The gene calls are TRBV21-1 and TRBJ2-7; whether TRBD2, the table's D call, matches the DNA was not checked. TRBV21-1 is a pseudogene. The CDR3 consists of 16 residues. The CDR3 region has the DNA TGTGCCAGCAGCAAAAGTGCGAGCGGGAGGGGATACGAGCAGTACTTC. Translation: CASSKSASGRGYEQYF.

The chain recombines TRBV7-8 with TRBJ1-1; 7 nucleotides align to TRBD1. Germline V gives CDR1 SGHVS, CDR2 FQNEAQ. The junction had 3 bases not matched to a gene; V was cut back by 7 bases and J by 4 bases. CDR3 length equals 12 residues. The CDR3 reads CASTTGVTEAFF. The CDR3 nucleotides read TGTGCCAGCACTACAGGGGTCACTGAAGCTTTCTTT.

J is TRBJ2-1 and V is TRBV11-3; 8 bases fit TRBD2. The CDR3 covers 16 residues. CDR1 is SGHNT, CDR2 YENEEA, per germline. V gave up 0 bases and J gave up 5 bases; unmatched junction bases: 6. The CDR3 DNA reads TGTGCCAGCAGCTTAGAGACCGGGAGGGGCAACAATGAGCAGTTCTTC. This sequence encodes CASSLETGRGNNEQFF.

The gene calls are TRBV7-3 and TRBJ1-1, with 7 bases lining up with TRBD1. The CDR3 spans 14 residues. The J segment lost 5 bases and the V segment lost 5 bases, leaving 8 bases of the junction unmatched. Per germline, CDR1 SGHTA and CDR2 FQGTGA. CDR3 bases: TGTGCCAGCAGCGAGACAGGGCGCGGAACTGAAGCTTTCTTT. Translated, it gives CASSETGRGTEAFF.

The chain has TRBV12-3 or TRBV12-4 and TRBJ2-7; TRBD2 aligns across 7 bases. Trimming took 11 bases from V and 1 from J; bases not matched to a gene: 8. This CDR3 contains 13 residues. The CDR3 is CASKVAGSYEQYF. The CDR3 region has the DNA TGTGCCTCTAAGGTAGCGGGTTCCTACGAGCAGTACTTC.

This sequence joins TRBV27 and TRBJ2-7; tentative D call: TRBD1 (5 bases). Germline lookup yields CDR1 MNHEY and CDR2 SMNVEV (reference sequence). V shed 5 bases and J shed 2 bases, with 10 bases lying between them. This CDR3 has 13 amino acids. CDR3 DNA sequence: TGTGCCAGCAGTGTGACAGCAACCTACGAGCAGTACTTC. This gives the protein CASSVTATYEQYF.

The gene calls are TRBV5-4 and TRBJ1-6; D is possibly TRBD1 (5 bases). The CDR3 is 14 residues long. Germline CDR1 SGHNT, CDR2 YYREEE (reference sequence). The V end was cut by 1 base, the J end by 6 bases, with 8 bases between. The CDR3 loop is CASSLWGGNSPLHF. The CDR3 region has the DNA TGTGCCAGCAGCTTGTGGGGGGGTAATTCACCCCTCCACTTT.

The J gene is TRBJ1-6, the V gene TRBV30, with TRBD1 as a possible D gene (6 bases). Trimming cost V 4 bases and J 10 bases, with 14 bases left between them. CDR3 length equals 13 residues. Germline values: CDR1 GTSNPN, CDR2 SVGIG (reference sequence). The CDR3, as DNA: TGTGCCTGGACCAGGACAGTAGCATCACCCCTCCACTTT. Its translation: CAWTRTVASPLHF.

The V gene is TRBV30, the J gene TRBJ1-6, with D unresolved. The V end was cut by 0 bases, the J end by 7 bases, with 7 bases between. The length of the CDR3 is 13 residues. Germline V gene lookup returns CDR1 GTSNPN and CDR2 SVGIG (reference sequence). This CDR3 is CAWSVERNSPLHF. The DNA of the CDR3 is TGTGCCTGGAGTGTTGAGAGAAATTCACCCCTCCACTTT.

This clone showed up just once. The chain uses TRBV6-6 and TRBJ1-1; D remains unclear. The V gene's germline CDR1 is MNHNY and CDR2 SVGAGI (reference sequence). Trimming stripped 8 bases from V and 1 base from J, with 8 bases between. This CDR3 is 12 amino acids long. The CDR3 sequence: CASYHRNTEAFF. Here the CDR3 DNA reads TGTGCCAGCTATCACAGGAACACTGAAGCTTTCTTT.

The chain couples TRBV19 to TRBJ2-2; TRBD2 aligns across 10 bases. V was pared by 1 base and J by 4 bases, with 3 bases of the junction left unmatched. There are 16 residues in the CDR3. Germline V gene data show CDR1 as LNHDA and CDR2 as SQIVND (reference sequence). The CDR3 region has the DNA TGTGCCAGTAGTATAGTACTAGCGGGACTCACCGGGGAGCTGTTTTTT. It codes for CASSIVLAGLTGELFF. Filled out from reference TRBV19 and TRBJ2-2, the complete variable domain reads DGGITQSPKYLFRKEGQNVTLSCEQNLNHDAMYWYRQDPGQGLRLIYYSQIVNDFQKGDIAEGYSVSREKKESFPLTVTSAQKNPTAFYLCASSIVLAGLTGELFFGEGSRLTVL.